These 14 T cell receptor beta chains originate from one sample sequenced in a study of T cells in Graves' hyperthyroidism and ophthalmopathy. The CDR3 regions of TCR beta were amplified from RNA transcripts. The HTBI set primed first-round TCR CDR3 RT-PCR. Using its own MiXCR run on the multiplex PCR reads, TCRdb lists one record per CDR3 protein. Of about 570,000 distinct CDR3 sequences detected, about 45% appear once; the ten largest clones hold around 17%. Sample: peripheral blood or thyroid tissue (not recorded which). The receptors were sampled from an adult woman with Graves' disease, either hyperthyroidism or ophthalmopathy (not recorded which).

This clonotype was seen at least ten times. The chain is built from TRBV12-3 or TRBV12-4 and TRBJ2-5, with 12 bases aligning to TRBD2. The CDR3 loop spans 16 amino acids. With V trimmed by 6 bases and J by 5 bases, 10 bases remained unmatched. The CDR3 is CASSRSGLAGMETQYF. CDR3 nucleotide sequence: TGTGCCAGCAGCAGAAGTGGACTAGCGGGAATGGAGACCCAGTACTTC.

The chain is built from TRBV7-2 and TRBJ1-2; 8 bases agree with TRBD1. After removal of 2 bases from V and 4 bases from J, the junction contained 6 bases not matched to a gene. The CDR3 loop spans 15 amino acids. Germline assignment: CDR1 SGHTA and CDR2 FQGNSA. The CDR3 sequence: CASSLHRGQAYGYTF. The CDR3 region has the DNA TGTGCCAGCAGCTTACACAGGGGACAGGCCTATGGCTACACCTTC.

This clonotype has a count of ten or more. The chain employs TRBV20-1 and TRBJ2-7, with TRBD2 matching 11 bases. This CDR3 is 15 amino acids long. In germline, CDR1 is DFQATT, CDR2 SNEGSKA (reference sequence). V was pared by 5 bases and J by 2 bases, with 8 bases of the junction left unmatched. CDR3 region: CSAATGTSGTYEQYF. The CDR3, as DNA: TGCAGTGCTGCAACCGGGACTAGCGGAACCTACGAGCAGTACTTC.

Note on this clonotype: This may come from a read error, since a much larger clone is one base off. The CDR3 DNA reads TGTGCCAGCAGAGTTCCCATCGAGGGGCGGCCCCAGCATTTT. It codes for CASRVPIEGRPQHF. The chain carries TRBV28 and TRBJ1-5; the D gene is possibly TRBD1 (5 bases). This CDR3 is 14 amino acids long. Germline loops: CDR1 MDHEN, CDR2 SYDVKM. V lost 6 bases, J lost 9 bases, and 18 bases lay in between.

The chain has TRBV6-5 and TRBJ2-7, with D maybe TRBD2 (5 bases). Germline assignment: CDR1 MNHEY and CDR2 SVGAGI. The CDR3 has 13 amino acids. Trimming took off 2 bases at V and 2 bases at J, with 7 bases between the two ends. CDR3 sequence (DNA): TGTGCCAGCAGTTACCAGGAGGCCTACGAGCAGTACTTC. Translated: CASSYQEAYEQYF.

This clonotype was recorded at least ten times. The chain carries TRBV7-9 and TRBJ2-5; unclear D gene. The V gene's germline CDR1 is SEHNR and CDR2 FQNEAQ (reference sequence). This CDR3 contains 14 residues. V was clipped by 4 bases and J by 1 base, with 10 bases between them. CDR3 amino acids: CASSSPTTQETQYF. The CDR3 DNA sequence: TGTGCCAGCAGCTCCCCGACCACCCAAGAGACCCAGTACTTC.

This clonotype was recorded at least ten times. The rearrangement uses TRBV20-1 and TRBJ2-2; a possible D gene is TRBD2 (5 bases). Trimming took off 0 bases at V and 3 bases at J, with 14 bases between the two ends. Germline-derived CDR1 and CDR2 are DFQATT and SNEGSKA (reference sequence). This CDR3 region has 16 residues. CDR3 nucleotides: TGCAGTGCTAGAGATGAGGATGGACTCGACACCGGGGAGCTGTTTTTT. It translates to CSARDEDGLDTGELFF.

The V gene is TRBV25-1, the J gene TRBJ2-5; 12 nucleotides line up with TRBD1. Unmatched junction bases numbered 12, after V lost 5 bases and J lost 5 bases. The CDR3 sequence is 17 residues long. Germline V gene sequence: CDR1 MGHDK, CDR2 SYGVNS. DNA for the CDR3: TGTGCCAGCAGTCACCCGCCCGGGACAGGGGGCACCGAGACCCAGTACTTC. As protein: CASSHPPGTGGTETQYF. The full variable domain, in which reference TRBV25-1 and TRBJ2-5 provide the parts outside the CDR3, is EADIYQTPRYLVIGTGKKITLECSQTMGHDKMYWYQQDPGMELHLIHYSYGVNSTEKGDLSSESTVSRIRTEHFPLTLESARPSHTSQYLCASSHPPGTGGTETQYFGPGTRLLVL.

This clonotype came up once. This may stem from a read error, because a much larger clone lies one nucleotide away. The chain combines TRBV6-2 or TRBV6-3 with TRBJ2-7; weak D call: TRBD1 (6 bases). The CDR3 runs 14 residues. Germline CDR1 MNHEY, CDR2 SVGEGT. CDR3 amino acids: CASSYSRQEYGQYF. In DNA form, the CDR3 reads TGTGCCAGCAGTTACTCGAGACAGGAGTACGGGCAGTACTTC.

This clonotype has at least ten counts. The V and J genes are TRBV3-1 and TRBJ1-1; D is perhaps TRBD1 (5 bases). The CDR3 runs 13 residues. Trimming shortened V by 4 bases and J by 10 bases, and 16 bases separated the two germline ends. The germline V gene has CDR1 LGHDT and CDR2 YNNKEL (reference sequence). CDR3 in amino acids: CASSRIGGVSAFF. CDR3 DNA: TGTGCCAGCAGCCGAATCGGGGGGGTTTCAGCTTTCTTT. Drawing the rest from reference TRBV3-1 and TRBJ1-1, the complete variable domain is DTAVSQTPKYLVTQMGNDKSIKCEQNLGHDTMYWYKQDSKKFLKIMFSYNNKELIINETVPNRFSPKSPDKAHLNLHINSLELGDSAVYFCASSRIGGVSAFFGQGTRLTVV.

The J gene is TRBJ1-1, the V gene TRBV28; unclear D gene. Germline V lookup: CDR1 MDHEN, CDR2 SYDVKM. The CDR3 is 15 amino acids. Trimming removed 5 bases from V and 1 base from J, with 14 bases in between. CDR3: CASSRERTKNTEAFF. The CDR3 nucleotides are TGTGCCAGCAGTCGAGAACGTACAAAGAACACTGAAGCTTTCTTT.

The chain couples TRBV6-5 to TRBJ2-2; TRBD2 matches 11 bases. The DNA end is more similar to TRBJ2-3, so the J call may be wrong. Germline CDR1 MNHEY, CDR2 SVGAGI. The CDR3 loop spans 16 amino acids. The CDR3 nucleotides read TGTGCCAGCAGTCGCCAACTAGCGGGAGATAGAAATACGCAGTATTTT. It yields the protein CASSRQLAGDRNTQYF.

The CDR3 DNA follows: TGTGCCAGCAGCTTAGACCGATTGTATTCACCCCTCCACTTT. It translates to CASSLDRLYSPLHF. The chain is built from TRBV7-9 and TRBJ1-6, with no clear D. The CDR3 sequence is 14 residues long. Germline V gives CDR1 SEHNR, CDR2 FQNEAQ (reference sequence). Between the trimmed V and J ends, which lost 1 base and 8 bases, there was a span of 9 bases.

The CDR3 here is CASSTGQQPQHF. The CDR3 nucleotides are TGTGCCAGCAGTACCGGACAGCAGCCCCAGCATTTT. The chain carries TRBV12-3 or TRBV12-4 and TRBJ1-5; a possible D gene is TRBD1 (6 bases). The CDR3 has 12 amino acids. Trimming took 5 bases from V and 7 from J, leaving 9 bases between them.